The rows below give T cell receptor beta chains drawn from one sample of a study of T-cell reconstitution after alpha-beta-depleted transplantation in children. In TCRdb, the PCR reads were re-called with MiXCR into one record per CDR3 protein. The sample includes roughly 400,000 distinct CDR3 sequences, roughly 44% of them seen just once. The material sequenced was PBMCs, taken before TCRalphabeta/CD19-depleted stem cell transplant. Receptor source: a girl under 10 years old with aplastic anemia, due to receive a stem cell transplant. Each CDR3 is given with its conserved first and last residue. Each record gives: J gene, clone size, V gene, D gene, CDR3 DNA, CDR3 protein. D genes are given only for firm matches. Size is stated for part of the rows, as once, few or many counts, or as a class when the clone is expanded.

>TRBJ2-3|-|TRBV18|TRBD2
TGTGCCAGCTCAGCGACTAGCGGGGGCACGGCAGATACGCAGTATTTT
CASSATSGGTADTQYF
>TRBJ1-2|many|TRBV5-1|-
TGCGCCAGCAGCTTGGCAGGGGACTATGGCTACACCTTC
CASSLAGDYGYTF
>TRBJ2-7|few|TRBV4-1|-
TGCGCCAGCAGCCAAGATCCTCACGAGCAGTACTTC
CASSQDPHEQYF
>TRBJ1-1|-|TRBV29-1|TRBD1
TGCAGCGTTGGGGGACAGGGATCAGCTTTCTTT
CSVGGQGSAFF
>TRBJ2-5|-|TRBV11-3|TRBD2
TGTGCCAGCAGCAACCGAGCGGGAGCGGAGGAGACCCAGTACTTC
CASSNRAGAEETQYF
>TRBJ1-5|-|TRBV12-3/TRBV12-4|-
TGTGCCAGCAGGATTGTCGGGGTAAGGGGCTATAATCAGCCCCAGCATTTT
CASRIVGVRGYNQPQHF
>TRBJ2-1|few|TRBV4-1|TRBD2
TGCGCCAGCAGCCGGGGGATAGCGGGAGTGGACTACAATGAGCAGTTCTTC
CASSRGIAGVDYNEQFF
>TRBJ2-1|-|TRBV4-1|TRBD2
TGCGCCAGCAACCAAGACGTGGAGACTAGCGGTTACAATGAGCAGTTCTTC
CASNQDVETSGYNEQFF
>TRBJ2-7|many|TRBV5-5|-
TGTGCCAGCAGCCGTCGGGGAGTGGAAGCAGTCTACGAGCAGTACTTC
CASSRRGVEAVYEQYF
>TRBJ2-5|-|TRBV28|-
TGTGCCAGCAGTCCCACCGGGACTTCAATAATTGAGACCCAGTACTTC
CASSPTGTSIIETQYF
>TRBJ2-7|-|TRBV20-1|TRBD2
TGCAGTGCTAGGGAACCCGGGACTACAATAAGCAACGAGCAGTACTTC
CSAREPGTTISNEQYF
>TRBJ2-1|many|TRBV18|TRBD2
TGTGCCAGCTCACCTTCCGGACTAGCGATCAATGAGCAGTTCTTC
CASSPSGLAINEQFF
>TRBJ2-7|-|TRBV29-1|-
TGCAGCGTTGAAGACACGTCCTACGAGCAGTACTTC
CSVEDTSYEQYF
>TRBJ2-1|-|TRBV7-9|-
TGTGCCAGCAGCGGGGGGACTGAAGAGTCACACAATGAGCAGTTCTTC
CASSGGTEESHNEQFF
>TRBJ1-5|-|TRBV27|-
TGTGCCAGCAGTTTCCAGCAGAACCATCAGCCCCAGCATTTT
CASSFQQNHQPQHF
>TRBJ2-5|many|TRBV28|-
TGTGCCAGCAGTGGGTGGGACCGGGGTTCCCAAGAGACCCAGTACTTC
CASSGWDRGSQETQYF
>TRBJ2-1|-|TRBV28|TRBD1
TGTGCCAGCAGAGAAACAGGGGTCGCCAAGGATGAGCAGTTCTTC
CASRETGVAKDEQFF
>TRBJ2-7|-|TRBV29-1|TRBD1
TGCAGCGTTGCACAGGGGCTTGAGCAGTACTTC
CSVAQGLEQYF
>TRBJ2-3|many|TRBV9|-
TGTGCCAGCAGCGTAGTTGGCACAGATACGCAGTATTTT
CASSVVGTDTQYF
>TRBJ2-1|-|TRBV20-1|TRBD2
TGCAGTGCTATGGGGAAGCGGGGACTAGCGGTCGACGAGCAGTTCTTC
CSAMGKRGLAVDEQFF
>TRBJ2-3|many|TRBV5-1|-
TGCGCCAGCTCTCGGGTTACGCAGTATTTT
CASSRVTQYF
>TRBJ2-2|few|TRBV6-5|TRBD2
TGTGCCAGCAGTTACGGGCTAGCGGTTACGAACACCGGGGAGCTGTTTTTT
CASSYGLAVTNTGELFF
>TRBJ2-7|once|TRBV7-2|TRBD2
TGTGCCAGCAGCTTAGCTGGGACTAGTCGGGAGCAGTACTTC
CASSLAGTSREQYF
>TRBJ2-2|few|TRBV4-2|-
TGTTCCAGCAGCCAAGGAAGGGGCGAACCCGGGGAGCTGTTTTTT
CSSSQGRGEPGELFF
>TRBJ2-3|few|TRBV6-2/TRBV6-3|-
TGTGCCAGCAGTTCACCTTTAAGGGCCCCAGATACGCAGTATTTT
CASSSPLRAPDTQYF
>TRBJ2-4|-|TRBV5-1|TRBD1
TGCGCCAGCAGCCCCCAGGACAGGGTGGGCATTCAGTACTTC
CASSPQDRVGIQYF
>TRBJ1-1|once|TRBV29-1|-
TGCAGCGTCCTCGGGGTAACTGAAGCTTTCTTT
CSVLGVTEAFF
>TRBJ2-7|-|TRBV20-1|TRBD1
TGCAGTGCTACATGGACAGGTGTGAGTCCCTACGAGCAGTACTTC
CSATWTGVSPYEQYF
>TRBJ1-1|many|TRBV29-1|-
TGCAGCGTTGCGCCCAGCTCGGGCACTGAAGCTTTCTTT
CSVAPSSGTEAFF
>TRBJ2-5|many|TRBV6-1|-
TGTGCCAGCAGTGGGCTGCTGGGAGAGACCCAGTACTTC
CASSGLLGETQYF
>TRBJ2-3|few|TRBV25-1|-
TGTGCCAGCAGCCCAGACAGCAGGGCCACAGATACGCAGTATTTT
CASSPDSRATDTQYF
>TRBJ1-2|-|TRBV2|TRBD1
TGTGCCTCCCGAGCGAACGGACAGGGCTATGGCTACACCTTC
CASRANGQGYGYTF
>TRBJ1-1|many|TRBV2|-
TGTGCCAGCACCAGCCTCACAGGCCGGACTGAAGCTTTCTTT
CASTSLTGRTEAFF
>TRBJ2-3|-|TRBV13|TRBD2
TGTGCCAGCAGCTTAGGTCTGGCGGGAGTTGTCACAGATACGCAGTATTTT
CASSLGLAGVVTDTQYF
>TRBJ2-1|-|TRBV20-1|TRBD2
TGCAGTGCTAGAGATTCGGGGCCCCTGGGGGGGAGCAGCTCCTCCAATGAGCAGTTCTTC
CSARDSGPLGGSSSSNEQFF
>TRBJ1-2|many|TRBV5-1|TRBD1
TGCGCCAGCAGCCCCGGACAGGGGACGAGTGGCTACACCTTC
CASSPGQGTSGYTF
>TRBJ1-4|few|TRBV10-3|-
TGTGCCATCAGTGAGGGTGTCGGACAAGAAAAACTGTTTTTT
CAISEGVGQEKLFF
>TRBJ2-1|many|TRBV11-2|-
TGTGCCAGCAGCTTACCCGCCTACAATGAGCAGTTCTTC
CASSLPAYNEQFF
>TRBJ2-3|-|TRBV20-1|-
TGCAGTGCAGGGGACCCGAAAACAGATACGCAGTATTTT
CSAGDPKTDTQYF
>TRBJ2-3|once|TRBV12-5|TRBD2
TGTGCTAGTGCCTCAGGAGCGGGAGGTACGCAGTATTTT
CASASGAGGTQYF
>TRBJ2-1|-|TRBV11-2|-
TGTGCCAGCAGCTTTAATGCAGGTAGCTCCTACAATGAGCAGTTCTTC
CASSFNAGSSYNEQFF